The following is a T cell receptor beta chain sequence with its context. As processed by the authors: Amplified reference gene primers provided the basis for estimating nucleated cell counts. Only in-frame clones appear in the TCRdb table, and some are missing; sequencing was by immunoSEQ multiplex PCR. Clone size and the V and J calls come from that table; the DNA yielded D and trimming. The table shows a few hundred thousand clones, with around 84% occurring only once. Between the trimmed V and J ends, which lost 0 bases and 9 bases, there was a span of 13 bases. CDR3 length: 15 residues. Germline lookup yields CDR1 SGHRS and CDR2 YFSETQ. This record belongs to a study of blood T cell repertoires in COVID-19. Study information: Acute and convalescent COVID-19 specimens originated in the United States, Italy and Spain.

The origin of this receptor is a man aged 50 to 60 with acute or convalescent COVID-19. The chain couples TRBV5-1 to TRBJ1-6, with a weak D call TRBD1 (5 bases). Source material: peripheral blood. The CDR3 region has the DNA TGCGCCAGCAGCTTGGGCGGGACCGCGAGTTCACCCCTCCACTTT. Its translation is CASSLGGTASSPLHF.